The clone carrying this T cell receptor (beta chain) was recorded a few times. The missing conserved phenylalanine or tryptophan at the end of this CDR3 makes a read error likely. Germline CDR1 reads SEHNR; CDR2 reads FQNEAQ (reference sequence). The CDR3 contains 16 residues. V lost 3 bases and J 4 bases, leaving 19 bases between the germline ends. Time point meaning: newly diagnosed GD, antithyroid drugs for less than 3 months. Preparation of the TCR library used RNA extracted from PBMCs. The authors built TCR beta libraries using iRepertoire HTBI primers and Arm-PCR of CDR3 regions. Each CDR3 protein is one row after TCRdb ran MiXCR on the multiplex PCR reads. The sample holds about 430,000 distinct CDR3 sequences, around 16% seen once. The data stem from a study of regulatory T cells in long-lasting Graves disease. These data were likewise used in another study, on T cells in Graves' hyperthyroidism and ophthalmopathy. That work contributes: Exclusions: uncontrolled infection, other autoimmune disease, pregnancy, lactation. With the HTBI primer set, the TCR CDR3 went through a first round of RT-PCR.

The receptor was isolated from a middle-aged woman with Graves disease. The chain recombines TRBV7-9 with TRBJ2-7, with D possibly being TRBD2 (7 bases). Here the sequenced sample was peripheral blood mononuclear cells (PBMCs), taken at new diagnosis, from a patient treated with antithyroid drugs. The DNA of the CDR3 is TGTGCCAGCAGCTTTGCTCCGGGAGGCAGGGGATACGAGCAGTACATC. Residues: CASSFAPGGRGYEQYI.